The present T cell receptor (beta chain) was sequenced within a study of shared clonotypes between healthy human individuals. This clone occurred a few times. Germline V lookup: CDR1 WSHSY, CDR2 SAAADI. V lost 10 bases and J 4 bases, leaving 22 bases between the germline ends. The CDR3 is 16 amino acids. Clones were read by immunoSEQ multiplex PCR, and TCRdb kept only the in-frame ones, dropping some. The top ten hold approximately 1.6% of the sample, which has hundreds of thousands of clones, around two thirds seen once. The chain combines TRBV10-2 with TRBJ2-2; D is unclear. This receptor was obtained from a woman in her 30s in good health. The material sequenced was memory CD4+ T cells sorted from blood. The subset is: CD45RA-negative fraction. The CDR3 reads CATALTPSEFTGELFF. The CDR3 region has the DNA TGCGCCACCGCACTGACTCCCAGTGAATTCACCGGGGAGCTGTTTTTT.